This TCR beta chain was found in a study of blood T cell repertoires in COVID-19. Study at large: Donors in the United States, Italy and Spain gave samples during acute or convalescent COVID-19. T cells, B-cell-depleted T cells, or PBMCs supplied cDNA or gDNA.

J was trimmed by 3 bases and V by 2 bases; bases with no gene match: 1. CDR1 and CDR2 from the germline V gene are LGHDT and YNNKEL (reference sequence). The CDR3 is 15 amino acids. Original processing methods: Researchers report that nucleated cell counts were estimated from reference gene primer amplification. Repertoires were generated with immunoSEQ multiplex PCR, while TCRdb's copy carries only in-frame clones and drops some. V and J calls and clone size are those listed in that table; D and trimming were worked out from the DNA. The data show around 26,000 clones, around 88% seen once. This sequence was found in a human donor with active COVID-19. The donor label of this sample is uncertain. The chain employs TRBV3-1 (or the pseudogene TRBV3-2) and TRBJ1-4; TRBD1 matches 9 bases. Input material: peripheral blood. CDR3 loop: CASSQRTGANEKLFF. In DNA, the CDR3 is TGTGCCAGCAGCCAACGGACAGGGGCTAATGAAAAACTGTTTTTT.